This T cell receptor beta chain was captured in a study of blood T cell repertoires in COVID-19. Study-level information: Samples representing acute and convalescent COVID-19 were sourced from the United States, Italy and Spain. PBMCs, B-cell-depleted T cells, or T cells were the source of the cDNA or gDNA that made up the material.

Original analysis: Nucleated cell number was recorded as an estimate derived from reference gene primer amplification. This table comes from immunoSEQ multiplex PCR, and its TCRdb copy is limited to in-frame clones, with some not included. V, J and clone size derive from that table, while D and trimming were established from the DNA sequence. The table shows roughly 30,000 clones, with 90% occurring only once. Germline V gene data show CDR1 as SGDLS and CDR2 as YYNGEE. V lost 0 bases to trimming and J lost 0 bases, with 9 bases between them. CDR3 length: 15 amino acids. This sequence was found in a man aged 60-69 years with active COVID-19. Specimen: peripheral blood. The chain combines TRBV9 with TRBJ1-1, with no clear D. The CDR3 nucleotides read TGTGCCAGCAGCGTAGGTCTTAGAATGAACACTGAAGCTTTCTTT. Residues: CASSVGLRMNTEAFF. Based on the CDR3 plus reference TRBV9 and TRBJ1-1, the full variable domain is DSGVTQTPKHLITATGQRVTLRCSPRSGDLSVYWYQQSLDQGLQFLIQYYNGEERAKGNILERFSAQQFPDLHSELNLSSLELGDSALYFCASSVGLRMNTEAFFGQGTRLTVV.